Shown below are 14 T cell receptor beta chains from a single sample sequenced in a study of siplizumab effects on memory and regulatory T cells. TCRdb's table, derived via immunoSEQ multiplex PCR, lists solely in-frame clones and lacks some. The table lists under 70,000 clones, roughly 85% of them singletons, with less than 0.55% in the top ten. Sample: memory CD4+ T cells sorted from blood. These receptors came from a human donor in good health.

Here the CDR3 reads CASSLPQESTEAFF. CDR3 nucleotides: TGTGCCAGCAGTTTACCACAGGAATCCACTGAAGCTTTCTTT. The V gene is TRBV28, the J gene TRBJ1-1; D is possibly TRBD1 (5 bases). The CDR3 is 14 amino acids. Germline V gene sequence: CDR1 MDHEN, CDR2 SYDVKM. Trimming stripped 2 bases from V and 4 bases from J, with 11 bases between.

The genes are TRBV6-1 and TRBJ2-7; D possibly corresponds to TRBD1 (6 bases). V was clipped by 6 bases and J by 0 bases, with 15 bases between them. The CDR3 loop spans 15 amino acids. Germline V gene data show CDR1 as MNHNS and CDR2 as SASEGT. CDR3 coding DNA: TGTGCCAGCAGCGGACTTGGACAGCACTCCTACGAGCAGTACTTC. Amino acids: CASSGLGQHSYEQYF.

The chain has TRBV27 and TRBJ1-2, with a tentative D call TRBD1 (5 bases). Trimming removed 5 bases from V and 4 bases from J, with 14 bases in between. This CDR3 region has 14 residues. CDR1 and CDR2 from the germline V gene are MNHEY and SMNVEV (reference sequence). CDR3 sequence reads: CASSTSDSTYGYTF. CDR3 DNA: TGTGCCAGCAGTACCTCTGACAGCACCTATGGCTACACCTTC.

This clone was observed once. This sequence joins TRBV12-5 and TRBJ2-7; the D call may be TRBD1 or TRBD2 (5 bases each). Per germline, CDR1 LGHNT and CDR2 FRNRAP. This CDR3 region has 12 residues. The ends were cut back, 4 bases at V and 10 bases at J, with 14 bases in the middle. Here the CDR3 reads CASGWGTEAQYF. CDR3 in DNA: TGTGCTAGTGGTTGGGGGACGGAAGCTCAGTACTTC. Based on the CDR3 plus reference TRBV12-5 and TRBJ2-7, the full variable domain is DARVTQTPRHKVTEMGQEVTMRCQPILGHNTVFWYRQTMMQGLELLAYFRNRAPLDDSGMPKDRFSAEMPDATLATLKIQPSEPRDSAVYFCASGWGTEAQYFGPGTRLTVT.

This clone occurred a few times. The chain combines TRBV11-2 with TRBJ2-2; D might be TRBD2 (6 bases). V was pared by 1 base and J by 5 bases, with 14 bases between. The CDR3 totals 16 residues. The germline gives CDR1 SGHAT, CDR2 FQNNGV. Here the CDR3 DNA reads TGTGCCAGCAGCTTAGTGGAGGGGCGCGTGACCGGGGAGCTGTTTTTT. It codes for CASSLVEGRVTGELFF.

The gene calls are TRBV19 and TRBJ2-3; no definite D call. The CDR3 extends over 17 amino acids. V lost 9 bases and J 5 bases, leaving 27 bases between the germline ends. CDR1 is LNHDA, CDR2 SQIVND, per germline (reference sequence). CDR3 loop: CASTQKSAGGRRDTQYF. CDR3 DNA sequence: TGTGCCAGCACGCAAAAATCCGCCGGCGGTAGAAGAGATACGCAGTATTTT.

The chain employs TRBV7-3 and TRBJ2-3; maybe TRBD2 (7 bases). The CDR3 is 16 amino acids. The ends were cut back, 2 bases at V and 3 bases at J, with 15 bases in the middle. The germline gives CDR1 SGHTA, CDR2 FQGTGA. CDR3 region: CASSLGQAGATDTQYF. In DNA, the CDR3 is TGTGCCAGCAGCTTAGGGCAGGCGGGGGCGACAGATACGCAGTATTTT.

V usage is TRBV11-2 and J usage is TRBJ2-2, with 8 nucleotides matching TRBD1. V shed 6 bases and J 0 bases; nucleotides not matched to a gene: 3. The CDR3 is 15 amino acids. Germline CDR1 is SGHAT and CDR2 is FQNNGV. The CDR3 loop is CASRRQGTNTGELFF. Written as DNA, the CDR3 is TGTGCCAGCAGACGACAGGGGACGAACACCGGGGAGCTGTTTTTT.

This clone was observed a single time. The chain is built from TRBV5-5 and TRBJ1-5, with D unclear. Trimming stripped 0 bases from V and 0 bases from J, with 7 bases between. The CDR3 has 15 residues. Germline loops: CDR1 SGHKS, CDR2 YYEKEE (reference sequence). DNA of the CDR3: TGTGCCAGCAGCTTGGAAGGGTATAGCAATCAGCCCCAGCATTTT. Its protein is CASSLEGYSNQPQHF.

The chain recombines TRBV4-3 with TRBJ1-1; D remains ambiguous. From germline, CDR1 is LGHNA and CDR2 YSLEER. The CDR3 is made up of 13 amino acids. V was trimmed by 0 bases and J by 6 bases, leaving 8 bases between them. Written as DNA, the CDR3 is TGCGCCAGCAGCCAAGAGGGTACCGCTGAAGCTTTCTTT. Translation gives CASSQEGTAEAFF.

The rearrangement joins TRBV9 to TRBJ2-1; maybe TRBD2 (6 bases). The length of the CDR3 is 20 residues. The germline V gene encodes CDR1 SGDLS and CDR2 YYNGEE. The ends were cut back, 4 bases at V and 0 bases at J, with 26 bases in the middle. The CDR3 region has the DNA TGTGCCAGCAGCCCCCGTGGTCAGGCTAGCGCCCTTAGCTCCTACAATGAGCAGTTCTTC. As protein: CASSPRGQASALSSYNEQFF.

The chain joins TRBV5-4 to TRBJ2-1; 14 bases map to TRBD2. With V trimmed by 7 bases and J by 0 bases, 9 bases remained unmatched. The CDR3 has 18 amino acids. Germline-derived CDR1 and CDR2 are SGHNT and YYREEE (reference sequence). For the CDR3, the DNA is TGTGCCAGCCAGAGCAGGACTAGCGGGGGGCTCTCCTACAATGAGCAGTTCTTC. Protein sequence: CASQSRTSGGLSYNEQFF.

V is TRBV6-5 and J is TRBJ1-4; D is possibly TRBD1 (6 bases). Trimming took off 6 bases at V and 8 bases at J, with 10 bases between the two ends. Looked up from germline, CDR1 is MNHEY and CDR2 is SVGAGI. CDR3 size: 12 residues. The CDR3 sequence is CASSKTGEKLFF. The CDR3 DNA reads TGTGCCAGCAGCAAGACAGGCGAAAAACTGTTTTTT.

The chain employs TRBV5-1 and TRBJ2-5; a weak D match, TRBD1 (5 bases). The CDR3 length is 15 residues. Trimming pared 5 bases from V and 4 bases from J, leaving 18 bases between. Germline V lookup: CDR1 SGHRS, CDR2 YFSETQ. DNA for the CDR3: TGCGCCAGCAGGCCGGGTCCATCAAGGGGAGAGACCCAGTACTTC. Translated: CASRPGPSRGETQYF. Complete variable domain (other parts from reference TRBV5-1 and TRBJ2-5): KAGVTQTPRYLIKTRGQQVTLSCSPISGHRSVSWYQQTPGQGLQFLFEYFSETQRNKGNFPGRFSGRQFSNSRSEMNVSTLELGDSALYLCASRPGPSRGETQYFGPGTRLLVL.